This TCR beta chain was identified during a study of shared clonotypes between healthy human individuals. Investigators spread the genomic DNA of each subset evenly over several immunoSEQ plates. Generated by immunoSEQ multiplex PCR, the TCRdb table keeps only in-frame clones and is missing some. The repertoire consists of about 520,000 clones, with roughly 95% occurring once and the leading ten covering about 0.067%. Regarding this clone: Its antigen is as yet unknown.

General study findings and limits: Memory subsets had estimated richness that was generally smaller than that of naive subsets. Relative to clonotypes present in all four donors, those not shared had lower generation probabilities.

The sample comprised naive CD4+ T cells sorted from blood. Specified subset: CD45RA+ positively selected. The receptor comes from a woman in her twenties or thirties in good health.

The CDR3 is CASSSATGADLGGYTF. DNA for the CDR3: TGTGCCAGCAGTTCTGCGACAGGGGCCGACTTGGGGGGCTACACCTTC. This rearrangement joins TRBV6-5 to TRBJ1-2; TRBD1 agrees at 8 bases. The junction had 15 bases not matched to a gene; V was cut back by 4 bases and J by 8 bases. This CDR3 is 16 amino acids long. Germline CDR1 MNHEY, CDR2 SVGAGI.